This T cell receptor (beta chain) was observed in a study of CD4 and CD8 cells across lung adenocarcinoma regions. This clonotype has only a few counts. This CDR3 region has 14 residues. V lost 4 bases and J lost 4, with 13 bases in between. Germline loops: CDR1 MGHDK, CDR2 SYGVNS. TCRdb ran MiXCR on the PCR reads and lists one entry per CDR3 protein. The sample lists over 15,000 distinct CDR3 sequences, around 46% seen once, with approximately 18% in the top ten. The patients had localized lung adenocarcinoma, a non-small cell subtype. The sequencing sample was made of CD4+ T cells from the margin of a lung tumor. This clonotype originated in a male donor with lung adenocarcinoma. The CD4 and CD8 labels of this study may be unreliable. The V and J genes are TRBV25-1 and TRBJ2-5; D not certain. The CDR3 loop reads CASSGKVWRETQYF. Here the CDR3 DNA reads TGTGCCAGCAGTGGAAAGGTTTGGCGAGAGACCCAGTACTTC.